The clone carrying this T cell receptor (beta chain) was detected many times. From germline, CDR1 is SGHNT and CDR2 YYREEE (reference sequence). J gave up 7 bases and V 2 bases, and 12 bases lay outside the gene matches. The CDR3 has 17 residues. This entry is derived from a study of early T cells in non-severe SARS-CoV-2 infection. Study information: Sequencing input comprised bulk RNA from unsorted whole blood; chain pairing was not available.

Each single cDNA molecule received a unique molecular identifier. TCRdb reprocessed the 5' RACE reads via MiXCR and lists one record per CDR3 protein. Among tens of thousands of distinct CDR3 sequences listed, 10% were seen once. The clonotype was recovered from an adult who was a healthcare worker with PCR-confirmed SARS-CoV-2 infection or an uninfected control (not recorded which). Sequencing used whole blood. The J gene is TRBJ2-1, the V gene TRBV5-4, with TRBD2 matching over 10 bases. CDR3 coding DNA: TGTGCCAGCAGCTTCTTAGCGGGAGGCCTCCTTAGGAATGAGCAGTTCTTC. Its translation is CASSFLAGGLLRNEQFF.